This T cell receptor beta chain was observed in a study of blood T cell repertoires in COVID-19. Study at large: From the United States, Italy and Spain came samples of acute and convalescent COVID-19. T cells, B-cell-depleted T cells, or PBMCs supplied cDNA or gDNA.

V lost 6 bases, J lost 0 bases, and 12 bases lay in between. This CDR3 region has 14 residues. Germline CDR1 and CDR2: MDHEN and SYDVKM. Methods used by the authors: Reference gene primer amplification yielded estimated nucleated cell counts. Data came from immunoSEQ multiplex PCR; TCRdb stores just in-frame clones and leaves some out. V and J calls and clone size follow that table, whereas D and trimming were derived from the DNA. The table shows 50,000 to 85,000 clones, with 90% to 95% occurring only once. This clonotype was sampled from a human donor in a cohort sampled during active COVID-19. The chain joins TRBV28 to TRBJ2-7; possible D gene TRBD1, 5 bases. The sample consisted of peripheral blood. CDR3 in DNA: TGTGCCAGCAGAGGGGCAGCAGACTCCTACGAGCAGTACTTC. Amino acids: CASRGAADSYEQYF.